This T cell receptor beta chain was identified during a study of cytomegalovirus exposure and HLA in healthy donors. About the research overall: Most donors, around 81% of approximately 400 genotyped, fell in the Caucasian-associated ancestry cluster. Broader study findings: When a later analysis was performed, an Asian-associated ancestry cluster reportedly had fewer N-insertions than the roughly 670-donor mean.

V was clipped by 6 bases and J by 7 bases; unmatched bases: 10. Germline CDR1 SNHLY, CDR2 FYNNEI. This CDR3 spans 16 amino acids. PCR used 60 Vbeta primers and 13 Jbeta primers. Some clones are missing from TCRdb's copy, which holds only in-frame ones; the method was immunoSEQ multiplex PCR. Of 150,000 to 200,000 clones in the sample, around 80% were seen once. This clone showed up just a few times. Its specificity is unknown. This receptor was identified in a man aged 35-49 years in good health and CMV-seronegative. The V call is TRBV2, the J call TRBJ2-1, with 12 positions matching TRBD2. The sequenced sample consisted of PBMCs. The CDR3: CASSQAASGRGNEQFF. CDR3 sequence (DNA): TGTGCCAGCAGCCAAGCGGCTAGCGGGAGGGGAAATGAGCAGTTCTTC. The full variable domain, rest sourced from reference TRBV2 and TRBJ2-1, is EPEVTQTPSHQVTQMGQEVILRCVPISNHLYFYWYRQILGQKVEFLVSFYNNEISEKSEIFDDQFSVERPDGSNFTLKIRSTKLEDSAMYFCASSQAASGRGNEQFFGPGTRLTVL.